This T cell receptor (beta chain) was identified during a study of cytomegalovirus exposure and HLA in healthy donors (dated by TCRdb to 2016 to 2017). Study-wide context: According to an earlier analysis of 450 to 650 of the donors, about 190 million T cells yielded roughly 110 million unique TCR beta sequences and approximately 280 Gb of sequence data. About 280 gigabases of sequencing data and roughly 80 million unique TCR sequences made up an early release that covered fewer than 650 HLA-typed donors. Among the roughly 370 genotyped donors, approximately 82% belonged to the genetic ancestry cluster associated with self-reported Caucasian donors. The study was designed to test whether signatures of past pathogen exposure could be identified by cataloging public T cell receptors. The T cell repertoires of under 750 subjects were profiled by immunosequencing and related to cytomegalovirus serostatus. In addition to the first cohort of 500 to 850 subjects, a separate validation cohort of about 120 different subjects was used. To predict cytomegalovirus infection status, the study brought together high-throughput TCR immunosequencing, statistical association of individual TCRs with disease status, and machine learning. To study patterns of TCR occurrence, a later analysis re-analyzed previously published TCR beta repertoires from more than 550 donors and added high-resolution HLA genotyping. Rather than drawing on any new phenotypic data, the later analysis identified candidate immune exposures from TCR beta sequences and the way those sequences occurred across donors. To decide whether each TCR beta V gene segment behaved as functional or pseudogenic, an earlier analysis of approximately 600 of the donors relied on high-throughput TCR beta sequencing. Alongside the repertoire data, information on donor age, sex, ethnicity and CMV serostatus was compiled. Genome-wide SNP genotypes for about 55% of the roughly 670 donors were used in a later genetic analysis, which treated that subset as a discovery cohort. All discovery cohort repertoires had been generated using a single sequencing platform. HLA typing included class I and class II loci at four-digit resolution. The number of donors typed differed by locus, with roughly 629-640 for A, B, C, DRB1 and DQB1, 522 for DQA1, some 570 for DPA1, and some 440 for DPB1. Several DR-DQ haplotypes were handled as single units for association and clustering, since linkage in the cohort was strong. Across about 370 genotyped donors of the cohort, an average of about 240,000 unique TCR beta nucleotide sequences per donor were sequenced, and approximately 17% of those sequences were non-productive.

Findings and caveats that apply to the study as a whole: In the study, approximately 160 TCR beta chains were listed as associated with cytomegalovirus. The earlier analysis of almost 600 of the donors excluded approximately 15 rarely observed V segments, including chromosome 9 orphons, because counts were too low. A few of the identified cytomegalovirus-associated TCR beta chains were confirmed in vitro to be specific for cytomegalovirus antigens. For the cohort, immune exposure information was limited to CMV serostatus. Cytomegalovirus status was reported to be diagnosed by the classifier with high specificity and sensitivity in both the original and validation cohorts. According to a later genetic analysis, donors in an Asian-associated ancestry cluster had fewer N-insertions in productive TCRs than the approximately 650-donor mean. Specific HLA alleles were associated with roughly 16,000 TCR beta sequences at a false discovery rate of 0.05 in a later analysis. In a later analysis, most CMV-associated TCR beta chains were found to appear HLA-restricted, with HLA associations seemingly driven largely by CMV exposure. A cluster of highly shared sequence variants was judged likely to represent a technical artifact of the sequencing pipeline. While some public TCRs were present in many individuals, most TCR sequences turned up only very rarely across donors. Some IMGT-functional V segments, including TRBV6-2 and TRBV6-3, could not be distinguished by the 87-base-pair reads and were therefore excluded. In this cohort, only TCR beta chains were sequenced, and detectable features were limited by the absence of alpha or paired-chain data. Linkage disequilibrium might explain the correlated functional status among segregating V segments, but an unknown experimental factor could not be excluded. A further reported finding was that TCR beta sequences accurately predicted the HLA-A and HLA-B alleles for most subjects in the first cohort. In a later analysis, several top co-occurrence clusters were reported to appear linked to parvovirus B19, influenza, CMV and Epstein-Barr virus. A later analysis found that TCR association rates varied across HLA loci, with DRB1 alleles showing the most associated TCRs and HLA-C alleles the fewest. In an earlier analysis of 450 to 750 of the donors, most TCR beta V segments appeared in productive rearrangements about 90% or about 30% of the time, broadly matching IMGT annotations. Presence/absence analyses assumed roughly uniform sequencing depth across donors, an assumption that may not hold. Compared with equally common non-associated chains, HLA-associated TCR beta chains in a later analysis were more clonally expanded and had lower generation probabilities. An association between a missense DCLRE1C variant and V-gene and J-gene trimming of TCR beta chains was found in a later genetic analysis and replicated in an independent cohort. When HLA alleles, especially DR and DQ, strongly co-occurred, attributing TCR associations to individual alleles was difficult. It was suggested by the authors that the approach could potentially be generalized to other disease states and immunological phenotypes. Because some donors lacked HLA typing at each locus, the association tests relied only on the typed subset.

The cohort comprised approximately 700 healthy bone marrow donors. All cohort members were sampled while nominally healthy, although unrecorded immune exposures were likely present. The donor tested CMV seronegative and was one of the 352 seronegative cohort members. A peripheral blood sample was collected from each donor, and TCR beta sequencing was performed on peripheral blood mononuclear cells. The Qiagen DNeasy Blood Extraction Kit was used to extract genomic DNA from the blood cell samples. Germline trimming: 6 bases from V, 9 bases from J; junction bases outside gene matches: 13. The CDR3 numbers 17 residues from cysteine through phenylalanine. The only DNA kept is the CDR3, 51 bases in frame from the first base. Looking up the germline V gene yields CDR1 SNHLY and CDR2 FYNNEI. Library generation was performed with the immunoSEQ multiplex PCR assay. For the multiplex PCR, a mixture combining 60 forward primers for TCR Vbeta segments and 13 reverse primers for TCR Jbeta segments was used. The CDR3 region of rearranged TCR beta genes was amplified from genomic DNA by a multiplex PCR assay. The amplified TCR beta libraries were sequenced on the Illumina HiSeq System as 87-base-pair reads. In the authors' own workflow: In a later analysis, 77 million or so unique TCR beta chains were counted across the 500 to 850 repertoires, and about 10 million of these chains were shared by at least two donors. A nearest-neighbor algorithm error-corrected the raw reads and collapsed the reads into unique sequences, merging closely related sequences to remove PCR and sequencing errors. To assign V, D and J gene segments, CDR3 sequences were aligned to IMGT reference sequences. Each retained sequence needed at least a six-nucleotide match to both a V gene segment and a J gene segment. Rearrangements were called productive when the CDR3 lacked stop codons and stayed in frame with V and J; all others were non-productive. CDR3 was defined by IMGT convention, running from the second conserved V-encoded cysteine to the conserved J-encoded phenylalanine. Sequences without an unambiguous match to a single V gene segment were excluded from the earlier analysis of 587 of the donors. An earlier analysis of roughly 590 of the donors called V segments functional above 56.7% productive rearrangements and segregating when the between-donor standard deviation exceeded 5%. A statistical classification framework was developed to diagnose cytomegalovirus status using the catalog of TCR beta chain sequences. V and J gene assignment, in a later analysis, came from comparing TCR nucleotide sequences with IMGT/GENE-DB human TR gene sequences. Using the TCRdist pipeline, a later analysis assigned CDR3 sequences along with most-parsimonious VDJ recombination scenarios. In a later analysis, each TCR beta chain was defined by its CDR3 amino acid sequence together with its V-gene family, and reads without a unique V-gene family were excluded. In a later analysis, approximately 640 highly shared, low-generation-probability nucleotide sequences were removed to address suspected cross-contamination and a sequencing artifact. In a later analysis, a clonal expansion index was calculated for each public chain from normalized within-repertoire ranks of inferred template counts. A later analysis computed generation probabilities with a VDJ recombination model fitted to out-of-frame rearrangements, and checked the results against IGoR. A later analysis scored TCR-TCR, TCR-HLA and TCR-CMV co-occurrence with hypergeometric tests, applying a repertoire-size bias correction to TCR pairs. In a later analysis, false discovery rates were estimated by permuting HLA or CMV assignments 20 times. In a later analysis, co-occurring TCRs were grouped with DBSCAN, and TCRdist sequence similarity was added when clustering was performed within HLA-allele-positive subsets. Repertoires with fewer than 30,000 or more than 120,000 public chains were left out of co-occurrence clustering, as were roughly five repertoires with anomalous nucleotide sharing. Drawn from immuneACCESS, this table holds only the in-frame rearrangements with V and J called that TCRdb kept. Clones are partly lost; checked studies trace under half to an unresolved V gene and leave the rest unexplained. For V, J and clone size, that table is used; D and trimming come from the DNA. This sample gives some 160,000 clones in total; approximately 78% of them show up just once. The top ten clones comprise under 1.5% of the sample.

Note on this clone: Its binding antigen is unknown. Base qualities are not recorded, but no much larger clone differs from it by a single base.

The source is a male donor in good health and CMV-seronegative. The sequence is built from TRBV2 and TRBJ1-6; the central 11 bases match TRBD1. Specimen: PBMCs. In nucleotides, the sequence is TGTGCCAGCAGAGCCGAGGGACAGGGGGTTTTCGCTTCACCCCTCCACTTT. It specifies CASRAEGQGVFASPLHF.